This T cell receptor beta chain was captured by sequencing in a study of technical replicates of blood from a few donors. The protocol was immunoSEQ multiplex PCR, while the TCRdb copy is restricted to in-frame clones and leaves out a portion. The sample holds approximately 97,000 clones, about 96% seen once. The CDR3 runs to 15 residues. Trimming at V came to 4 bases and at J to 1 base, leaving 8 bases not matched to a gene. Germline V gives CDR1 SGHRS, CDR2 YFSETQ. The sequenced sample consisted of T cells isolated from PBMCs. This clonotype was obtained from a human donor in good health. The gene calls are TRBV5-1 and TRBJ2-7; 7 bases agree with TRBD2. The CDR3 sequence: CASSQTSGASYEQYF. Written as DNA, the CDR3 is TGCGCCAGCAGCCAAACCAGCGGGGCGTCCTACGAGCAGTACTTC. The full variable domain, completed using reference TRBV5-1 and TRBJ2-7, is KAGVTQTPRYLIKTRGQQVTLSCSPISGHRSVSWYQQTPGQGLQFLFEYFSETQRNKGNFPGRFSGRQFSNSRSEMNVSTLELGDSALYLCASSQTSGASYEQYFGPGTRLTVT.